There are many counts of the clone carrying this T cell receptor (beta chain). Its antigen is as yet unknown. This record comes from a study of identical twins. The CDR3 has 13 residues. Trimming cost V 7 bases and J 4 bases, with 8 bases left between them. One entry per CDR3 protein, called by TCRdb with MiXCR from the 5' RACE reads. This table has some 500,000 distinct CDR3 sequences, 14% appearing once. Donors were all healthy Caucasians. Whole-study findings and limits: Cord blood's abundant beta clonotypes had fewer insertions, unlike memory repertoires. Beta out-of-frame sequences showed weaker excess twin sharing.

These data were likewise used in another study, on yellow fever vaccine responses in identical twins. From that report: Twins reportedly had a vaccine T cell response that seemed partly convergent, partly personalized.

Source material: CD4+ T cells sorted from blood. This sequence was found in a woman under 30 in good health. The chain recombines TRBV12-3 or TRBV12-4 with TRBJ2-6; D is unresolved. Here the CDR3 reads CASTSRGANVLTF. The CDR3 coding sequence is TGTGCCAGCACTTCGAGGGGGGCCAACGTCCTGACTTTC.